The T cell receptor (beta chain) under discussion was sequenced for a study of OX40 agonist ivuxolimab in advanced cancers. As concerns this clone: At one boundary the junction diverges from the germline segment, which might be a read error.

Data came from immunoSEQ multiplex PCR; TCRdb stores just in-frame clones and leaves some out. The sample records around 64,000 clones, 70% to 90% being singletons. The clonotype originates from an adult with an advanced solid tumor such as melanoma, head and neck, liver or kidney cancer. The sample here was CD4+ or CD8+ T cells sorted from blood, taken in a trial of the OX40 agonist ivuxolimab.

The CDR3 sequence: CASSTSSDERLF. The CDR3 nucleotides read TGTGCCAGCAGTACCTCTAGTGACGAGCGACTCTTC. V usage is TRBV6-6 and J usage is TRBJ2-1, with D unresolved. Germline V CDR1 and CDR2: MNHNY, SVGAGI (reference sequence). This CDR3 has 12 residues.